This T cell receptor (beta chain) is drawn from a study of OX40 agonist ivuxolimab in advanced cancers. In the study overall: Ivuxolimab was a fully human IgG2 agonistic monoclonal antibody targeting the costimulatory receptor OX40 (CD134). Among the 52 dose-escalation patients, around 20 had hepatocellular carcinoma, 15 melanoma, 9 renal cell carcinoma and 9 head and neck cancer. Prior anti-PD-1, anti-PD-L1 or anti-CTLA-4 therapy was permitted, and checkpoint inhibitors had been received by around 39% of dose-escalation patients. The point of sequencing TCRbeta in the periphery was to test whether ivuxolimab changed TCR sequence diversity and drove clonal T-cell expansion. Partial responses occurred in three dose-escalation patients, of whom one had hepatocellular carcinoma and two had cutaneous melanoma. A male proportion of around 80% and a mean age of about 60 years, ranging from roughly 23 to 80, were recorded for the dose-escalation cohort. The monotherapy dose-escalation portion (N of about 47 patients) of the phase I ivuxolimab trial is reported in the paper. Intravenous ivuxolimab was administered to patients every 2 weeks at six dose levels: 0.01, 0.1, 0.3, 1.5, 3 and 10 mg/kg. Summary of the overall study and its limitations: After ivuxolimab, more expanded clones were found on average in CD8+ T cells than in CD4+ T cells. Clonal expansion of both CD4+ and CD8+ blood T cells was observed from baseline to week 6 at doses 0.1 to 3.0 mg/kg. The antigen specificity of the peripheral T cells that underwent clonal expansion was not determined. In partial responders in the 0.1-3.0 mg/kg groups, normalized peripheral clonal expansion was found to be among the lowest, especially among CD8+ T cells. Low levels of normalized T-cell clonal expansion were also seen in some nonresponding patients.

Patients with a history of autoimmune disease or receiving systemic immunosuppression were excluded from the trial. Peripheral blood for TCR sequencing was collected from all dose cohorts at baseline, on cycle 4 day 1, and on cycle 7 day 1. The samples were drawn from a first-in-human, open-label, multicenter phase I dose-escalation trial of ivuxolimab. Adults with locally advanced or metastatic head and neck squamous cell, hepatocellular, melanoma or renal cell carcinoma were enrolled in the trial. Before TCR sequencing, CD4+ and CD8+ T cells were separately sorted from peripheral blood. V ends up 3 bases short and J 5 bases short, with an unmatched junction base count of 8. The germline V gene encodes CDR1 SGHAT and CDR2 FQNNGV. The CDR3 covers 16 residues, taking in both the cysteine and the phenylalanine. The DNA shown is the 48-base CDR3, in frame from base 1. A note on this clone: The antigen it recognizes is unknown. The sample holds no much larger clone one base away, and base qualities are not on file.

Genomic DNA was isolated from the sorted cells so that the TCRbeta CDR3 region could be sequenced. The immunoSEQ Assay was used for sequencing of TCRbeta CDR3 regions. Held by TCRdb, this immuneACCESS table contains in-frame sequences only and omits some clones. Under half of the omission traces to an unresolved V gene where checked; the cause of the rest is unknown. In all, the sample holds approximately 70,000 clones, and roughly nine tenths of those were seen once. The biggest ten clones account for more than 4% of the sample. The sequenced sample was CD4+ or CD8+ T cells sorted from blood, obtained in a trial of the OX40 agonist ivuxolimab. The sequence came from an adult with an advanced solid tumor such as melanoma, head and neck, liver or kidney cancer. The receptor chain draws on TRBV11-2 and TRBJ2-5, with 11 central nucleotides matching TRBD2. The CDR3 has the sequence CASSFIAGGLVETQYF. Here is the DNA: TGTGCCAGCAGCTTCATAGCGGGAGGGCTCGTGGAGACCCAGTACTTC.